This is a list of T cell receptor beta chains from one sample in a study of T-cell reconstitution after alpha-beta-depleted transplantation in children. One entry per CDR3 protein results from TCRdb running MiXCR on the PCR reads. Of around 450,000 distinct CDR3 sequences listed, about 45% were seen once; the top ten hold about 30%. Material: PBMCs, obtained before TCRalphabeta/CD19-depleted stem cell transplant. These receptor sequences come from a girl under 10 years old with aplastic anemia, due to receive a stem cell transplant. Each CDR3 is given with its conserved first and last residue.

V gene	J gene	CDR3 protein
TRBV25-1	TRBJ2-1	CASSESGRSNEQFF
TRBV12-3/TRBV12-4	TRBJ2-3	CASSPGAHQYF
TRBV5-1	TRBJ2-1	CASSQSENEQFF
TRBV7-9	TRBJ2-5	CASSSSGQGGIETQYF
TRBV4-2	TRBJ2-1	CASSHSEDIYNEQFF
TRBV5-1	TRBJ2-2	CASSFIAGAVAGELFF
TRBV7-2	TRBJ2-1	CASSLGIASINEQFF
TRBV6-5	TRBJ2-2	CASSYRDQPSGSPGELFF
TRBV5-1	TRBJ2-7	CASSLRAGNYEQYF
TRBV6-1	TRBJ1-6	CASRKGTDNSPLHF
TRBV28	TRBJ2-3	CASSQRTSGRRHTQYF
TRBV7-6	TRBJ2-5	CASSLTGRGQETQYF
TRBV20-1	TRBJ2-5	CSASLGTVGTQYF
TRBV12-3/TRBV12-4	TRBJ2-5	CASSFSQIGANQETQYF
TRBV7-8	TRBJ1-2	CASSPYRTHGYTF
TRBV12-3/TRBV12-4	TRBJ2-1	CASSPIAGAVNEQFF
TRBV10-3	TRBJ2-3	CAISEPLGLAETGTDMQYF
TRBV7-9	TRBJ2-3	CASTTTSGTTDTQYF
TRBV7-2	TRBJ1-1	CASSFGPREAFF
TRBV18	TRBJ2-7	CASSLDRGLSSSYEQYF
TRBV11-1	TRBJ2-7	CASSLAGGPSGHSSYEQYF
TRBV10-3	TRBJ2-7	CAISKRTGIAYEQYF
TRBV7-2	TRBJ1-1	CASSLSSARGTEAFF
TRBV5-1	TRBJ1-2	CASSLLQGGYTF
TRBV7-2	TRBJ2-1	CASSLLVRGEQFF